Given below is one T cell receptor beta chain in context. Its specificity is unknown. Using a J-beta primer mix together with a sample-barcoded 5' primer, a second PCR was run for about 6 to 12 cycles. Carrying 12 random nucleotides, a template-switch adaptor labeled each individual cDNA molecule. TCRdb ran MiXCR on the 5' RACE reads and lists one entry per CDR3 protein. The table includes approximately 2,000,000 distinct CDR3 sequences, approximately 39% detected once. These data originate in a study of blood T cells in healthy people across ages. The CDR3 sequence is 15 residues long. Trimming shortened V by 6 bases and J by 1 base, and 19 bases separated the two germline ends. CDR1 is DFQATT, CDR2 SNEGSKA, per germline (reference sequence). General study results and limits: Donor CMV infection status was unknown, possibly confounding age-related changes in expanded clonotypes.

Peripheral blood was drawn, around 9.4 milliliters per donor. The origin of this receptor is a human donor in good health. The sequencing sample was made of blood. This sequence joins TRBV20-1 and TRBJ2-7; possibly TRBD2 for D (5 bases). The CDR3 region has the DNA TGCAGTGCCCCCGAGCGCAGCGGTTTATCCTACGAGCAGTACTTC. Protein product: CSAPERSGLSYEQYF.